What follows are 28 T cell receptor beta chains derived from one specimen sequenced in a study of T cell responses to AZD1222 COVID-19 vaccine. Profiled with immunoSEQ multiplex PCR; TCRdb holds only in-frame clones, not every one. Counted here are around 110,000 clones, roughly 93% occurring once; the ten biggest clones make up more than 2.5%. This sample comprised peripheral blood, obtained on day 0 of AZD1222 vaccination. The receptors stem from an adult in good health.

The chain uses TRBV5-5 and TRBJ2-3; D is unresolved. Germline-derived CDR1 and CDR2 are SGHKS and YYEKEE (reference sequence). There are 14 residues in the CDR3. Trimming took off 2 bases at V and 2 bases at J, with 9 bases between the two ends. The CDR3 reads CASSLGQLTDTQYF. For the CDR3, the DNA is TGTGCCAGCAGCTTAGGCCAGCTCACAGATACGCAGTATTTT.

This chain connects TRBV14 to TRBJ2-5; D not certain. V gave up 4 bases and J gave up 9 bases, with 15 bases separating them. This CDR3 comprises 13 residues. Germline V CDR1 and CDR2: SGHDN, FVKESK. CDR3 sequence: CASSPLVTASQYF. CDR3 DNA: TGTGCCAGCAGCCCCCTGGTGACGGCTTCCCAGTACTTC.

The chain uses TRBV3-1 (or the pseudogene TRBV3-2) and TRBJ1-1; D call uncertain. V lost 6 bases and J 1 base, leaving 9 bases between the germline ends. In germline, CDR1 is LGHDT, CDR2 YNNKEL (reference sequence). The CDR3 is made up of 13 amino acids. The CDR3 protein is CASSLWQNTEAFF. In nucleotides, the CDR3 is TGTGCCAGCAGTCTCTGGCAGAACACTGAAGCTTTCTTT.

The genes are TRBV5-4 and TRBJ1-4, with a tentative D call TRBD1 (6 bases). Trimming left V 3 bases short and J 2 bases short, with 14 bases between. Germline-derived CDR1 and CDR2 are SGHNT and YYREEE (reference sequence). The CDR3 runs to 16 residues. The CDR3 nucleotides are TGTGCCAGCAGCTCGTACAGGGAATCTACTAATGAAAAACTGTTTTTT. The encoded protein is CASSSYRESTNEKLFF.

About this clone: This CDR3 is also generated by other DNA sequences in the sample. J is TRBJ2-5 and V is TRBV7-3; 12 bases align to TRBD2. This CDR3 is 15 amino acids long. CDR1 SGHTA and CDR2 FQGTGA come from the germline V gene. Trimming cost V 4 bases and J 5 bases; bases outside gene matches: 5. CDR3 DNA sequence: TGTGCCAGCAGCTCTAGCGGGAGGGCCGGTGAGACCCAGTACTTC. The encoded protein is CASSSSGRAGETQYF.

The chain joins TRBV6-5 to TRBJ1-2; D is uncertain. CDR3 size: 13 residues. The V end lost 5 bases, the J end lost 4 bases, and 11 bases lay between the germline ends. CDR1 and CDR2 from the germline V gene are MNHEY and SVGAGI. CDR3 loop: CASSPRRIYGYTF. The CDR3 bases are TGTGCCAGCAGTCCCCGACGTATCTATGGCTACACCTTC.

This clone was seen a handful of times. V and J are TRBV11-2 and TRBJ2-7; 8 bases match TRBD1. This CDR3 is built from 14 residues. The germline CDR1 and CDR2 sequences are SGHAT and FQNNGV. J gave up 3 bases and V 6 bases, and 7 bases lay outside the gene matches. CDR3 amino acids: CASRPTGGNYEQYF. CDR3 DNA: TGTGCCAGCAGACCCACAGGGGGTAACTACGAGCAGTACTTC.

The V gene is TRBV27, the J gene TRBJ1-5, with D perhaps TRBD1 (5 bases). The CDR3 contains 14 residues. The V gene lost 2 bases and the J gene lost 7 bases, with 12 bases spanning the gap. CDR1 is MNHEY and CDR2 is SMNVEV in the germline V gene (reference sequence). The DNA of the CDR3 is TGTGCCAGCAGTTTAGCTGGGGGTGGGCAGCCCCAGCATTTT. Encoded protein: CASSLAGGGQPQHF.

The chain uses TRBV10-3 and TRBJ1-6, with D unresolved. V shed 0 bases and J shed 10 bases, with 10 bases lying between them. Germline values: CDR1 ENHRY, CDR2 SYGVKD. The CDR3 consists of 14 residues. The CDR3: CAISESIPGSPLHF. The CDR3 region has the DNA TGTGCCATCAGTGAGTCGATCCCCGGATCACCCCTCCACTTT.

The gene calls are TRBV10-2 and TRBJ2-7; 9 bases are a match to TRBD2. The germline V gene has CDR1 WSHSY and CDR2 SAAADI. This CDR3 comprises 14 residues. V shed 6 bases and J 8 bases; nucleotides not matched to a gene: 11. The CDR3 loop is CASRGLAAPGKQYF. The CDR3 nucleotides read TGCGCCAGCAGGGGACTAGCCGCCCCCGGAAAGCAGTACTTC.

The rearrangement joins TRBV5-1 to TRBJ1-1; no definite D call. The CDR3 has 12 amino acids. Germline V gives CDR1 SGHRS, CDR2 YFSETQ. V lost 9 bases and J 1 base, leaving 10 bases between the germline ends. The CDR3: CATRDENTEAFF. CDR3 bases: TGCGCCACCCGAGACGAGAACACTGAAGCTTTCTTT. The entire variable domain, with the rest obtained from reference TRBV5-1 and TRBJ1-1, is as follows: KAGVTQTPRYLIKTRGQQVTLSCSPISGHRSVSWYQQTPGQGLQFLFEYFSETQRNKGNFPGRFSGRQFSNSRSEMNVSTLELGDSALYLCATRDENTEAFFGQGTRLTVV.

For the CDR3, the DNA is TGTGCCGGATCTGACAGTTATAGCAATCAGCCCCAGCATTTT. This gives the protein CAGSDSYSNQPQHF. The V gene is TRBV7-9, the J gene TRBJ1-5, with D maybe TRBD1 (5 bases). V lost 11 bases and J lost 0, with 14 bases in between. The length of the CDR3 is 14 residues. From germline, CDR1 is SEHNR and CDR2 FQNEAQ (reference sequence). The full variable domain, completed using reference TRBV7-9 and TRBJ1-5, is DTGVSQNPRHKITKRGQNVTFRCDPISEHNRLYWYRQTLGQGPEFLTYFQNEAQLEKSRLLSDRFSAERPKGSFSTLEIQRTEQGDSAMYLCAGSDSYSNQPQHFGDGTRLSIL.

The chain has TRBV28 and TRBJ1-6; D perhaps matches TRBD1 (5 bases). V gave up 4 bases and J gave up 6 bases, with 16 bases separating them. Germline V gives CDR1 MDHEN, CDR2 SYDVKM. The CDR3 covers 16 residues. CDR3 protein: CASSSIRDGGNSPLHF. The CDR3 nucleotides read TGTGCCAGCAGTTCAATTCGGGACGGAGGTAATTCACCCCTCCACTTT. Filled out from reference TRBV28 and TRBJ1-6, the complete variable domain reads DVKVTQSSRYLVKRTGEKVFLECVQDMDHENMFWYRQDPGLGLRLIYFSYDVKMKEKGDIPEGYSVSREKKERFSLILESASTNQTSMYLCASSSIRDGGNSPLHFGNGTRLTVT.

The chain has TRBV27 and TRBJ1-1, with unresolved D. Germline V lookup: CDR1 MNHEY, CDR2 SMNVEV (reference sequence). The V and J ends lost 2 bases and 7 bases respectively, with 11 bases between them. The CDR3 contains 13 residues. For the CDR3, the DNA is TGTGCCAGCAGTTTAGTCTGGGAGGGTGAAGCTTTCTTT. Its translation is CASSLVWEGEAFF.

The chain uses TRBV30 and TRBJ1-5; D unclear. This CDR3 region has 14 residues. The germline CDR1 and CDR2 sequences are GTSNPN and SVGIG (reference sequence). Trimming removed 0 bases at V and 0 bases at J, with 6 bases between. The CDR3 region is CAWSVGYSNQPQHF. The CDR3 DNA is TGTGCCTGGAGTGTTGGGTATAGCAATCAGCCCCAGCATTTT.

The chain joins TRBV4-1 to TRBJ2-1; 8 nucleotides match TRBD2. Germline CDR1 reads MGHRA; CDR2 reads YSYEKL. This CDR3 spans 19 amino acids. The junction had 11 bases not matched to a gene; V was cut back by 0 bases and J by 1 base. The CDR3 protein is CASSQDGRGGAGSYNEQFF. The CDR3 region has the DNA TGCGCCAGCAGCCAAGACGGGAGGGGGGGCGCAGGGTCCTACAATGAGCAGTTCTTC.

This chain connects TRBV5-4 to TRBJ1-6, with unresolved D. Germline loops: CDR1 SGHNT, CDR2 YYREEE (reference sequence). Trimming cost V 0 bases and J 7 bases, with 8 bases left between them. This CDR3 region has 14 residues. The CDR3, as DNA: TGTGCCAGCAGCTTGGAGCCATTAAATTCACCCCTCCACTTT. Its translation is CASSLEPLNSPLHF.

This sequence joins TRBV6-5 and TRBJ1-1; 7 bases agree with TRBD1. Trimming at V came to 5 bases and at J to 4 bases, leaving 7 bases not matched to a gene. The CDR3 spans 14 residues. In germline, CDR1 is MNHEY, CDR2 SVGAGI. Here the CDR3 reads CASSTTGAGTEAFF. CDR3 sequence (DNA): TGTGCCAGCAGTACCACAGGGGCGGGCACTGAAGCTTTCTTT.

CDR3 sequence (DNA): TGTGCCACCAGCAGAGATTTAGGAAGCTGGATTCAAGAGACCCAGTACTTC. Its translation is CATSRDLGSWIQETQYF. The rearrangement joins TRBV15 to TRBJ2-5; D gene uncertain. The V end lost 0 bases, the J end lost 2 bases, and 16 bases lay between the germline ends. The CDR3 runs 17 residues. Germline V gene data show CDR1 as LNHNV and CDR2 as YYDKDF (reference sequence).

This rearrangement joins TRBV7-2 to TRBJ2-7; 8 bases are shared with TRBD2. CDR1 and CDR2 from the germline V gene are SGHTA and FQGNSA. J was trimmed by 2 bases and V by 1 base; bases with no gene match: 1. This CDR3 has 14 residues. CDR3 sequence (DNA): TGTGCCAGCAGCTTAGTCGGGAGGGCCTACGAGCAGTACTTC. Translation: CASSLVGRAYEQYF.

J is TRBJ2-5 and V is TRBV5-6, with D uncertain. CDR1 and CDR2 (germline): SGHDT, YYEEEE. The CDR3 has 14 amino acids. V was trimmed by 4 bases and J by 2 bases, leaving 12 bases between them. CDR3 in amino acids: CASSGMGAQETQYF. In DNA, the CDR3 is TGTGCCAGCAGCGGTATGGGCGCACAAGAGACCCAGTACTTC. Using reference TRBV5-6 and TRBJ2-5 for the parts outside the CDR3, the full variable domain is DAGVTQSPTHLIKTRGQQVTLRCSPKSGHDTVSWYQQALGQGPQFIFQYYEEEERQRGNFPDRFSGHQFPNYSSELNVNALLLGDSALYLCASSGMGAQETQYFGPGTRLLVL.

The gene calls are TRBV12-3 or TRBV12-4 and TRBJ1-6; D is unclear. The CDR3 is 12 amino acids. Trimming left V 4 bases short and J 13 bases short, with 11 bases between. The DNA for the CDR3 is TGTGCCAGCAGTTCCGACATTCCTCCCCTCCACTTT. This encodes CASSSDIPPLHF.

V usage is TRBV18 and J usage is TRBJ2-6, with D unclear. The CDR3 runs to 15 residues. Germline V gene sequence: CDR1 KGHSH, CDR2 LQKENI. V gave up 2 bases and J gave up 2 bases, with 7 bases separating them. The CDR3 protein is CASSPSNPGANVLTF. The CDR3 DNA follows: TGTGCCAGCTCACCAAGCAACCCTGGGGCCAACGTCCTGACTTTC. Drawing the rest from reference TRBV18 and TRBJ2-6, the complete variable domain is NAGVMQNPRHLVRRRGQEARLRCSPMKGHSHVYWYRQLPEEGLKFMVYLQKENIIDESGMPKERFSAEFPKEGPSILRIQQVVRGDSAAYFCASSPSNPGANVLTFGAGSRLTVL.

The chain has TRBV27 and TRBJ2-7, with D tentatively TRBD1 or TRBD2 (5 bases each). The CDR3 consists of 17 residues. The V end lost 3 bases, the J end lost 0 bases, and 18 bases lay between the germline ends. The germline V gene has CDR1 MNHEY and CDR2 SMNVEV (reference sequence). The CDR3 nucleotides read TGTGCCAGCAGTTTGGAGTATGCGATAGGGACCTCCTACGAGCAGTACTTC. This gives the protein CASSLEYAIGTSYEQYF.

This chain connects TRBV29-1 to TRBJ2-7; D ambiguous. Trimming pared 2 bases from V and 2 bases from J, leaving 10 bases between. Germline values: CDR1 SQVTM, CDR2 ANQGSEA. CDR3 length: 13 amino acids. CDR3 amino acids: CSVESAKAYEQYF. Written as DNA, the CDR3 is TGCAGCGTTGAATCCGCTAAGGCCTACGAGCAGTACTTC.

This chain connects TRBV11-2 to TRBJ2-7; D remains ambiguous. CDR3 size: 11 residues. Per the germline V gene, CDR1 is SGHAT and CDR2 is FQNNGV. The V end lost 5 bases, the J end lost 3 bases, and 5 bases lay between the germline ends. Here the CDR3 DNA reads TGTGCCAGCAGCGCCTACTACGAGCAGTACTTC. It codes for CASSAYYEQYF.

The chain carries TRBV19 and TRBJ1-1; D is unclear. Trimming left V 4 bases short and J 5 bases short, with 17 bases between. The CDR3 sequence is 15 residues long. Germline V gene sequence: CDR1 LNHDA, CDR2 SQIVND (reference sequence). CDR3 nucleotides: TGTGCCAGTAGTAATGCCCCTCTTTTTGGGACTGAAGCTTTCTTT. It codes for CASSNAPLFGTEAFF.

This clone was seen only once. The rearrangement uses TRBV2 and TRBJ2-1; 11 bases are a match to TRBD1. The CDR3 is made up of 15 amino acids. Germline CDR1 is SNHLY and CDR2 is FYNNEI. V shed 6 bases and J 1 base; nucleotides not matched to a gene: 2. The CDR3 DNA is TGTGCCAGCAGCCGGGACAGGGGGTCCTACAATGAGCAGTTCTTC. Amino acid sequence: CASSRDRGSYNEQFF.